Below, one T cell receptor (beta chain) is given with its context. This receptor's antigen is unknown. Base qualities are not provided; no much larger clone lies one nucleotide away. Counted from cysteine to phenylalanine, this CDR3 has 14 amino acids. The sequence is cut down to CDR3 DNA, 42 bases in frame from base 1. Looking up the germline V gene (reference sequence) yields CDR1 SGHKS and CDR2 YYEKEE. The junction shows trimming of 2 bases on V and 2 bases on J, plus 7 bases between the germline ends. Using the deep immunoSEQ assay, multiplex PCR amplified TCR CDR3 regions from genomic DNA. Genomic DNA extracted from each cell subset was distributed evenly over all wells of several immunoSEQ 96-well plates, and each plate served as one replicate. For unsorted PBMC, each replicate PCR was loaded with approximately 300 ng genomic DNA, equivalent to about 33,000 T cell genomes. Genomic DNA from unsorted PBMC was sequenced over ten immunoSEQ deep assay plates. The purified libraries were quantified using a Qubit 3.0 fluorometer, sized with a Bioanalyzer 2100, and then quantified again using the KAPA Library Quantification kit. Every immunoSEQ 96-well plate was sequenced on a separate single-read 150-cycle Illumina NextSeq 550 flow cell. The paper's data handling went like this. Because only junctional sequences without quality scores were contained in the immunoSEQ output, filtering matching that applied to full-length reads could not be performed. Sequences were annotated with PyIR, a Python wrapper for IgBLAST v1.9, and V/J genes and CDR3 were assigned using IMGT germline references. Reads were filtered out if the reads had weak V/J assignments (E-value above 1e-6), no CDR3, stop codons, out-of-frame junctions, or ambiguous translated residues. V3J clonotypes were defined as sequences sharing the same inferred V gene, J gene, and CDR3 amino acid sequence. Percentage overlap between repertoires was computed as shared unique clonotypes divided by the size of the smaller repertoire. Repertoire richness was assessed with RTK rarefaction, the Chao1 estimator, and Recon v2.1 estimates of unobserved clonotypes. What TCRdb holds here is the immuneACCESS table cut down to in-frame rearrangements. Part of the clones is not present; checked against another copy, under half of the missing clones reflect an unresolved V gene, and the others are unexplained. The V and J calls and clone size are taken from that table; D and trimming were inferred from the DNA. The sample profile shows roughly 95,000 clones; roughly 45% of them were found once. The ten most abundant clones make up approximately 15% of the sample.

These data come from a study of shared clonotypes between healthy human individuals (dated by TCRdb to about 2020). About the investigation overall: The cohort included three men and a couple of women between 18 and 49 years of age. Blood TCR repertoires of roughly 5 healthy adults were deeply sequenced to estimate repertoire size and the extent of clonotype sharing between individuals. To increase sequencing depth and limit assay-specific biases, different laboratories used diverse techniques to prepare libraries and sequence TCR repertoires. Per donor, leukapheresis produced somewhere between about 0.9 and 9.5 billion PBMCs. Beyond this particular receptor, the publication reports: Sampling was restricted to blood, and TCR repertoires in tissue are likely to differ from TCR repertoires in blood. Based on pairwise subsampling, the degree of clonotype sharing among donors was expected to be affected by sequencing depth. Because the study included a small number of donors, the genetic and exposure-history diversity represented was limited.

Donors were healthy HIV-negative adults with no recently reported acute infections or vaccinations. Every donor was a Caucasian adult residing in Nashville, Tennessee, USA. For unsorted samples, 75 million to 90 million PBMCs were counted and genomic DNA was extracted with the QIAamp DNA Blood Mini kit. Blood was collected by leukapheresis, and PBMCs were isolated by Ficoll-Histopaque density gradient centrifugation and then cryopreserved in liquid nitrogen vapor phase. The rearranged segments are TRBV5-5 and TRBJ2-2, with the D gene uncertain. The sequencing input was PBMCs. This receptor was taken from a woman aged 40-49 years in good health. Some clones in this sample may be carry-over from other donors' samples. The DNA sequence reads TGTGCCAGCAGCTTATCCTCAAACACCGGGGAGCTGTTTTTT. Its amino acids are CASSLSSNTGELFF.